The rows below give T cell receptor beta chains drawn from one sample of a study of memory CD4+ T cells and cytomegalovirus serostatus. Method: immunoSEQ multiplex PCR; TCRdb's copy keeps in-frame clones and lacks some. Of about 61,000 clones in the sample, 75% to 85% were seen once. Sequenced: memory CD4+ T cells from blood. These receptors all come from an adult in good health and CMV-seronegative. Both conserved end residues are part of each CDR3. The D gene is left open where the match is weak. Clone size is shown for a subset of rows, as once, few, many or a class of expanded clone.

j_gene | abundance | v_gene | d_gene | CDR3aa | CDR3nt
TRBJ2-7 | NA | TRBV28 | NA | CASSLEGGFYEQYF | TGTGCCAGCAGTTTAGAGGGGGGCTTCTACGAGCAGTACTTC
TRBJ2-3 | NA | TRBV7-2 | TRBD2 | CASSSTSGRPDTQYF | TGTGCCAGCAGCTCGACTAGCGGGAGGCCAGATACGCAGTATTTT
TRBJ1-1 | few | TRBV7-2 | NA | CASSSMTENTEAFF | TGTGCCAGCAGCTCCATGACAGAGAACACTGAAGCTTTCTTT
TRBJ1-5 | NA | TRBV5-1 | TRBD1 | CASSLDPGQGNQPQHF | TGCGCCAGCAGCTTGGATCCGGGACAGGGGAATCAGCCCCAGCATTTT
TRBJ2-7 | NA | TRBV4-1 | NA | CASSQVEAEGVEQYF | TGCGCCAGCAGCCAAGTCGAAGCGGAGGGAGTCGAGCAGTACTTC
TRBJ2-5 | NA | TRBV18 | NA | CASSHPGYQETQYF | TGTGCCAGCTCCCACCCCGGCTACCAAGAGACCCAGTACTTC
TRBJ2-1 | NA | TRBV6-5 | NA | CASRFVRALNEQFF | TGTGCCAGCAGATTCGTCCGGGCCCTCAATGAGCAGTTCTTC
TRBJ2-6 | once | TRBV28 | NA | CASSRFASGANVLTF | TGTGCCAGCAGCCGTTTCGCCTCTGGGGCCAACGTCCTGACTTTC
TRBJ2-3 | NA | TRBV5-1 | TRBD2 | CASSLATRGTTDTQYF | TGCGCCAGCAGCTTGGCCACGCGGGGGACCACAGATACGCAGTATTTT
TRBJ2-1 | NA | TRBV5-1 | TRBD2 | CASSLKLAGGNEQFF | TGCGCCAGCAGCTTGAAACTAGCGGGAGGGAATGAGCAGTTCTTC
TRBJ2-3 | NA | TRBV13 | TRBD2 | CASSSLAGVDTQYF | TGTGCCAGCAGCTCCCTAGCGGGGGTAGATACGCAGTATTTT
TRBJ2-1 | NA | TRBV7-2 | TRBD2 | CASSLEGGRALYNEQFF | TGTGCCAGCAGCTTAGAGGGCGGGAGGGCCCTCTACAATGAGCAGTTCTTC
TRBJ2-1 | NA | TRBV7-6 | NA | CASSLDPLAPYNEQFF | TGTGCCAGCAGCTTAGATCCCCTAGCCCCCTACAATGAGCAGTTCTTC
TRBJ2-1 | NA | TRBV19 | TRBD2 | CASGRTSVLSSYNEQFF | TGTGCCAGTGGACGGACTAGCGTCCTTAGCTCCTACAATGAGCAGTTCTTC
TRBJ2-1 | NA | TRBV2 | TRBD2 | CASSRGLAGDGEQFF | TGTGCCAGCAGTCGGGGACTAGCGGGAGATGGTGAGCAGTTCTTC
TRBJ1-1 | few | TRBV2 | NA | CASSAKRSSGTEAFF | TGTGCCAGCAGTGCTAAGCGGTCCTCGGGCACTGAAGCTTTCTTT
TRBJ2-2 | NA | TRBV7-3 | NA | CASSLNSHTGELFF | TGTGCCAGCAGCTTAAACTCTCACACCGGGGAGCTGTTTTTT
TRBJ1-1 | NA | TRBV6-1 | NA | CASGVGPLNTEAFF | TGTGCCAGCGGGGTAGGTCCATTGAACACTGAAGCTTTCTTT
TRBJ2-2 | NA | TRBV6-5 | TRBD2 | CASSYEAGGSGELFF | TGTGCCAGCAGTTATGAAGCGGGAGGGTCCGGGGAGCTGTTTTTT
TRBJ1-4 | NA | TRBV15 | NA | CATSRRVYNEKLFF | TGTGCCACCAGCAGGCGGGTTTATAATGAAAAACTGTTTTTT
TRBJ2-3 | NA | TRBV7-3 | TRBD2 | CASSLFAGGADTQYF | TGTGCCAGCAGCTTATTCGCGGGAGGGGCAGATACGCAGTATTTT
TRBJ2-2 | NA | TRBV21-1 | NA | CASNPRRKREDHTGELFF | TGTGCCAGCAATCCCCGACGCAAGCGGGAGGACCACACCGGGGAGCTGTTTTTT
TRBJ2-2 | NA | TRBV18 | TRBD1 | CASSIQGALAGELFF | TGTGCCAGCTCAATCCAGGGGGCGCTCGCCGGGGAGCTGTTTTTT
TRBJ2-7 | NA | TRBV5-5 | NA | CASSLGQDNYEQYF | TGTGCCAGCAGCTTGGGGCAGGACAATTACGAGCAGTACTTC
TRBJ2-3 | NA | TRBV6-6 | TRBD2 | CASSLSGGPDTQYF | TGTGCCAGCAGTTTATCGGGGGGGCCCGATACGCAGTATTTT
TRBJ2-7 | NA | TRBV5-6 | TRBD1 | CASSSPGGNEQYF | TGTGCCAGCAGCTCACCAGGGGGCAACGAGCAGTACTTC
TRBJ1-1 | many | TRBV9 | NA | CASSTGPESAEAFF | TGTGCCAGCAGCACCGGACCGGAATCGGCTGAAGCTTTCTTT
TRBJ2-7 | NA | TRBV4-1 | TRBD2 | CASSQELSRGDLTYEQYF | TGCGCCAGCAGCCAAGAATTGAGTCGGGGGGATCTTACCTACGAGCAGTACTTC
TRBJ1-1 | NA | TRBV10-3 | TRBD1 | CAISPGTVNTEAFF | TGTGCCATCAGTCCTGGGACAGTTAACACTGAAGCTTTCTTT
TRBJ1-5 | NA | TRBV28 | NA | CASSTGAADGINQPQHF | TGTGCCAGCAGTACCGGGGCAGCAGATGGGATCAATCAGCCCCAGCATTTT
TRBJ1-2 | NA | TRBV19 | TRBD1 | CASRGRQGPGYTF | TGTGCCAGTAGGGGCAGACAGGGCCCCGGCTACACCTTC
TRBJ2-7 | NA | TRBV6-5 | NA | CASSVDDRYEQYF | TGTGCCAGCAGTGTGGACGACCGTTACGAGCAGTACTTC
TRBJ2-6 | NA | TRBV5-6 | TRBD1 | CASRTHGTAISGANVLTF | TGTGCCAGCAGGACTCACGGGACAGCGATCTCTGGGGCCAACGTCCTGACTTTC
TRBJ2-7 | NA | TRBV2 | TRBD2 | CASRPGLAGVLGAYEQYF | TGTGCCAGCAGGCCGGGACTAGCGGGAGTGCTCGGGGCCTACGAGCAGTACTTC
TRBJ1-2 | once | TRBV30 | NA | CAWGGAGNGYTF | TGTGCCTGGGGGGGGGCAGGGAATGGCTACACCTTC
TRBJ1-1 | few | TRBV10-2 | NA | CASSAARAEAFF | TGCGCCAGCAGTGCAGCCAGGGCAGAAGCTTTCTTT
TRBJ1-5 | NA | TRBV15 | NA | CATSRKRGGAGSNQPQHF | TGTGCCACCAGTAGAAAACGGGGGGGGGCAGGTAGCAATCAGCCCCAGCATTTT
TRBJ1-4 | NA | TRBV14 | TRBD1 | CASSPRTGTNEKLFF | TGTGCCAGCAGCCCTAGGACAGGGACTAATGAAAAACTGTTTTTT
TRBJ1-1 | few | TRBV30 | NA | CAWTGVINTEAFF | TGTGCCTGGACAGGGGTGATAAACACTGAAGCTTTCTTT
TRBJ1-5 | NA | TRBV2 | TRBD1 | CASRALRGPNQPQHF | TGTGCCAGCAGGGCTTTAAGGGGGCCCAATCAGCCCCAGCATTTT
TRBJ2-5 | NA | TRBV14 | NA | CASSQAGAGPTQETQYF | TGTGCCAGCAGCCAAGCTGGGGCAGGGCCCACCCAAGAGACCCAGTACTTC
TRBJ2-5 | NA | TRBV15 | NA | CATSRAGAETQYF | TGTGCCACCAGCAGAGCCGGGGCAGAGACCCAGTACTTC
TRBJ2-5 | NA | TRBV5-1 | NA | CASSYNQETQYF | TGCGCCAGCAGCTACAACCAAGAGACCCAGTACTTC
TRBJ2-5 | NA | TRBV5-1 | NA | CASSFGGRYGEQYF | TGCGCCAGCAGCTTCGGGGGGCGATATGGTGAGCAGTACTTC
TRBJ1-5 | NA | TRBV19 | NA | CASSPNRYQPQHF | TGTGCCAGTAGTCCTAATAGGTATCAGCCCCAGCATTTT
TRBJ1-2 | NA | TRBV15 | NA | CATSSAKGDGSRYGYTF | TGTGCCACCAGCAGCGCAAAAGGGGACGGCTCCCGCTATGGCTACACCTTC
TRBJ2-7 | few | TRBV18 | TRBD2 | CASLPSLAGAFYEQYF | TGTGCCAGCTTACCAAGTCTAGCGGGGGCCTTCTACGAGCAGTACTTC
TRBJ2-5 | NA | TRBV7-6 | NA | CASSSVWGMETQYF | TGTGCCAGCAGCTCGGTGTGGGGCATGGAGACCCAGTACTTC
TRBJ2-6 | once | TRBV4-1 | NA | CASSQDQQRSGANVLTF | TGCGCCAGCAGCCAAGATCAACAAAGGTCTGGGGCCAACGTCCTGACTTTC